This is a list of T cell receptor beta chains from one sample in a study of shared clonotypes between healthy human individuals. Sequencing was performed with immunoSEQ multiplex PCR; in TCRdb, only in-frame clones are kept and a portion is missing. Of fewer than 3 million clones in the sample, 85% to 95% are singletons; the top ten hold 0.37%. The material sequenced was naive CD4+ T cells from PBMCs. Receptors originate from a man aged 18-30 years in good health. Some clones in this sample may be carry-over from other donors' samples. CDR3s include the opening cysteine and the closing phenylalanine or tryptophan. The order of the fields is V gene, J gene, clone size, D gene, CDR3 DNA, CDR3 protein. D genes are given only for firm matches. Clone size is given for some rows only: seen once, a few or many times, or a class if the clone is expanded.

>TRBV5-4|TRBJ2-7|few|NA
TGTGCCAGCAGCTCCTCCTACGAGCAGTACTTC
CASSSSYEQYF
>TRBV7-2|TRBJ2-3|NA|NA
TGTGCCAGCGTAGTAGACCGCACAGATACGCAGTATTTT
CASVVDRTDTQYF
>TRBV11-3|TRBJ2-2|NA|NA
TGTGCCAGCAGCTCAGGACAGCAGAACACCGGGGAGCTGTTTTTT
CASSSGQQNTGELFF
>TRBV5-6|TRBJ2-3|NA|TRBD1
TGTGCCAGCAGCTTCTGGACAGGAAGCACAGATACGCAGTATTTT
CASSFWTGSTDTQYF
>TRBV20-1|TRBJ2-7|NA|TRBD2
TGCAGTGCTCCCGGGGGGAGCGAGCAGTACTTC
CSAPGGSEQYF
>TRBV27|TRBJ2-1|NA|TRBD2
TGTGCCAGCAGTTTCATTCATCTATCTAGCGGGCGGAGCTCCTACAATGAGCAGTTCTTC
CASSFIHLSSGRSSYNEQFF
>TRBV9|TRBJ2-7|NA|TRBD2
TGTGCCAGCAGCGTATCTCGGACTAGCGGGAGAAACGAGCAGTACTTC
CASSVSRTSGRNEQYF
>TRBV5-1|TRBJ1-1|NA|TRBD1
TGCGCCAGCAGCTCCCTGGGACAGGGGAACACTGAAGCTTTCTTT
CASSSLGQGNTEAFF
>TRBV7-2|TRBJ1-1|NA|NA
TGTGCCAGCAGCTTAAGGACTTCCGCCGGCGCAGCTTTCTTT
CASSLRTSAGAAFF
>TRBV5-1|TRBJ1-1|NA|NA
TGCGCCAGCAGCTTGGTTCTGGGGGACACTGAAGCTTTCTTT
CASSLVLGDTEAFF
>TRBV28|TRBJ1-5|NA|NA
TGTGCCGCATCAAACAGGGCCGTGGGGCAGCCCCAGCATTTT
CAASNRAVGQPQHF
>TRBV19|TRBJ2-7|NA|NA
TGTGCCAGTAGTATCCTTCGGGACTCCCTAACCTACGAGCAGTACTTC
CASSILRDSLTYEQYF
>TRBV29-1|TRBJ2-4|NA|NA
TGCAGCGCAGGGACATCGTTAGCCAAAAACATTCAGTACTTC
CSAGTSLAKNIQYF
>TRBV21-1|TRBJ1-2|NA|NA
TGTGCCAGCAGCAAACCGCTAGGGGAACTTTGCTATGGCTACACCTTC
CASSKPLGELCYGYTF
>TRBV5-1|TRBJ2-7|NA|TRBD1
TGCGCCAGCAGCTACCTCAACGGGACAGGGCGGGCCTCCCTCTACGAGCAGTACTTC
CASSYLNGTGRASLYEQYF
>TRBV2|TRBJ1-2|NA|NA
TGTGCCAGCACCCCGGGTGGCTCTCGCTATGGCTACACCTTC
CASTPGGSRYGYTF
>TRBV9|TRBJ2-3|NA|TRBD2
TGTGCCAGCAGCGGGGGGACTAGCCCCACAGATACGCAGTATTTT
CASSGGTSPTDTQYF
>TRBV9|TRBJ1-4|once|NA
TGTGCCAGCAGCACGAGGGGCAGCCCCATTGAAAAACTGTTTTTT
CASSTRGSPIEKLFF
>TRBV11-2|TRBJ2-2|NA|NA
TGTGCCAGCAGCAGGAGTCAGGGAACCGGGGAGCTGTTTTTT
CASSRSQGTGELFF
>TRBV4-1|TRBJ1-4|NA|NA
TGCGCCAGCAGCCAAGTCGGACTTTTTACAACTAATGAAAAACTGTTTTTT
CASSQVGLFTTNEKLFF
>TRBV5-1|TRBJ2-3|NA|TRBD2
TGCGCCAGCAGTGCCGGGGGGAGCACAGATACGCAGTATTTT
CASSAGGSTDTQYF
>TRBV19|TRBJ2-7|NA|NA
TGTGCCAGTGCGTCCAAAACCTCCTCCCTGGGGGAGCAGTACTTC
CASASKTSSLGEQYF
>TRBV7-8|TRBJ2-7|NA|NA
TGTGCCAGCAGCTTATTTGGGAGCTCCTACGAGCAGTACTTC
CASSLFGSSYEQYF
>TRBV9|TRBJ2-1|NA|NA
TGTGCCAGCAGCGAGAGAGCTAGCCCCCAGTACAATGAGCAGTTCTTC
CASSERASPQYNEQFF